The rows below give T cell receptor beta chains drawn from one sample of a study of T cell responses to AZD1222 COVID-19 vaccine. Method: immunoSEQ multiplex PCR; TCRdb's copy keeps in-frame clones and lacks some. The sample has roughly 150,000 clones, around nine tenths seen once. Sample: peripheral blood, taken on day 0 of AZD1222 vaccination. The receptors stem from an adult in good health. CDR3s include the opening cysteine and the closing phenylalanine or tryptophan. D genes are given only for firm matches. Some rows have no size entry. The others give once, few or many, or a class for an expanded clone.

14,-,-,TRBV19,TRBJ1-4,TGTGCCACCGCTCCCCCATGGGGCAATGAAAAACTGTTTTTT,CATAPPWGNEKLFF
15,-,-,TRBV18,TRBJ2-2,TGTGCCAGCTCACAACAGGGCGAGTCTTCCGGGGAGCTGTTTTTT,CASSQQGESSGELFF
11,-,-,TRBV28,TRBJ2-7,TGTGCCAGCAGCCTTGTTTTCGAGCAGTACTTC,CASSLVFEQYF
16,-,-,TRBV27,TRBJ2-7,TGTGCCAGCAGTTTCGGACGGCCGACCGATTCCTACGAGCAGTACTTC,CASSFGRPTDSYEQYF
13,-,-,TRBV7-2,TRBJ2-5,TGTGCCTCGAGGCAGGGGCCCCAAGAGACCCAGTACTTC,CASRQGPQETQYF
16,-,TRBD1,TRBV5-1,TRBJ2-5,TGCGCCAGCAGCTCGCAAGGGACAGGGGGCAGAGAGACCCAGTACTTC,CASSSQGTGGRETQYF
15,-,TRBD1,TRBV18,TRBJ2-4,TGTGCCAGCTCACCAGCACAGGGGGCGCCGAACATTCAGTACTTC,CASSPAQGAPNIQYF
16,few,-,TRBV7-8,TRBJ2-3,TGTGCCAGCAGCTTAAGACACGGGTCTAGCACAGATACGCAGTATTTT,CASSLRHGSSTDTQYF
16,-,-,TRBV2,TRBJ1-1,TGTGCCAGTCGATTGTCCGGACAGTTAATGAACACTGAAGCTTTCTTT,CASRLSGQLMNTEAFF
14,-,TRBD1,TRBV27,TRBJ1-3,TGTGCCAGCAGGGGGACAGGGGCTACGGACACCATATATTTT,CASRGTGATDTIYF
13,-,-,TRBV6-5,TRBJ1-1,TGTGCCAGCAGTTACGATAGGGTCACTGAAGCTTTCTTT,CASSYDRVTEAFF
15,-,-,TRBV9,TRBJ1-2,TGTGCCAGCAGCGTAGGTCGTGGAGGGAGGAGAGGCTACACCTTC,CASSVGRGGRRGYTF
15,-,-,TRBV11-2,TRBJ1-3,TGTGCCAGCAGCTCTCTGGCACTTCTGGTCGGCACCATATATTTT,CASSSLALLVGTIYF
17,-,TRBD2,TRBV29-1,TRBJ2-1,TGCAGCGTTGGGCCAGCGGGGGCTGTCAGCTCCTACAATGAGCAGTTCTTC,CSVGPAGAVSSYNEQFF
13,-,TRBD1,TRBV19,TRBJ1-1,TGTGCCAGTATCGGACAGGCGAACACTGAAGCTTTCTTT,CASIGQANTEAFF
13,-,-,TRBV6-5,TRBJ2-1,TGTGCCAGCAGTTTCCGACAAACCGATGAGCAGTTCTTC,CASSFRQTDEQFF
11,-,-,TRBV19,TRBJ1-2,TGTGCCAGTACGAAAGGATATGGCTACACCTTC,CASTKGYGYTF
15,-,-,TRBV18,TRBJ1-6,TGTGCCAGCTCACCCGGAGAGGGGAGGTCTTCACCCCTCCACTTT,CASSPGEGRSSPLHF
15,-,TRBD2,TRBV2,TRBJ2-3,TGTGCCAGCAGGACTAAGCGGGGGAGCACAGATACGCAGTATTTT,CASRTKRGSTDTQYF
13,-,-,TRBV5-8,TRBJ2-7,TGTGCCAGCAGCTTGTGGGGGGCCGGGGAGCAGTACTTC,CASSLWGAGEQYF
15,-,-,TRBV7-2,TRBJ1-5,TGTGCCAGCAGCTTAAGCCAGGCTGGGCTTCAGCCCCAGCATTTT,CASSLSQAGLQPQHF
17,once,-,TRBV19,TRBJ2-1,TGTGCCAGTAGTATTGGGGAAGCGGGACAGCCCTACAATGAGCAGTTCTTC,CASSIGEAGQPYNEQFF
14,-,-,TRBV7-9,TRBJ1-6,TGTGCCAGCAGCCAGGGGTTCCATAATTCACCCCTCCACTTT,CASSQGFHNSPLHF
15,-,TRBD1,TRBV27,TRBJ2-3,TGTGCCAGCAGTACCCGACAGGGGACAACAGATACGCAGTATTTT,CASSTRQGTTDTQYF
17,-,TRBD1,TRBV5-8,TRBJ2-5,TGTGCCAGCAGAAGGGGACAGGGATTTATTGGGTACGAGACCCAGTACTTC,CASRRGQGFIGYETQYF
14,-,-,TRBV7-7,TRBJ2-2,TGTGCTAGCAGCTTCGACACGAACACCGGGGAGCTGTTTTTT,CASSFDTNTGELFF